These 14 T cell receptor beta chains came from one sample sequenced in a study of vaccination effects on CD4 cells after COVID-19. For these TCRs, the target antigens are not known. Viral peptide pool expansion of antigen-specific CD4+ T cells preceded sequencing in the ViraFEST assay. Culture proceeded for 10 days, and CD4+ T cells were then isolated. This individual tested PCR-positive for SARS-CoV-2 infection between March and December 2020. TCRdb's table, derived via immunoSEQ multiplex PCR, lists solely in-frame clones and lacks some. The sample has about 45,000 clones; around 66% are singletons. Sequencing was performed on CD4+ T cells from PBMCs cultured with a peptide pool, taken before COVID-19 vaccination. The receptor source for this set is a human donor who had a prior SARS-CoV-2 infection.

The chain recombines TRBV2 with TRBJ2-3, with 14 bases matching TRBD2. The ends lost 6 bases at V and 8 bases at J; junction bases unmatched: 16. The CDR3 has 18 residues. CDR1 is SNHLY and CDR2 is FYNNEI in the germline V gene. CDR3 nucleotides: TGTGCCAGCAGCGGGGGACTAGCGGGAGATGGAGGGTGGGCTACGCAGTATTTT. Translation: CASSGGLAGDGGWATQYF.

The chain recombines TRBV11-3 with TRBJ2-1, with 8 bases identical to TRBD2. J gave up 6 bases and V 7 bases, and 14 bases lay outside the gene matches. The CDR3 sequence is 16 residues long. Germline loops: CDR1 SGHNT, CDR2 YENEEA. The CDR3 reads CASNNKPGRAGNEQFF. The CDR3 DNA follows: TGTGCCAGCAACAACAAGCCCGGGAGGGCCGGCAATGAGCAGTTCTTC.

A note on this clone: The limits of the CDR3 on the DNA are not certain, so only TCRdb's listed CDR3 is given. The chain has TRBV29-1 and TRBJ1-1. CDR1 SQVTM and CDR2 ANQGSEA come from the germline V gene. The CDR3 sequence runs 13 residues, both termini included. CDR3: CSVHLSWDTEAFF.

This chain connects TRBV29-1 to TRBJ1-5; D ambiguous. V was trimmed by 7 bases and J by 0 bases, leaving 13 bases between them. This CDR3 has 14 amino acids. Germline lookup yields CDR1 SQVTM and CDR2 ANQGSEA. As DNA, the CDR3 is TGCAGCGCGGGGTCAGTTTATAGCAATCAGCCCCAGCATTTT. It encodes CSAGSVYSNQPQHF.

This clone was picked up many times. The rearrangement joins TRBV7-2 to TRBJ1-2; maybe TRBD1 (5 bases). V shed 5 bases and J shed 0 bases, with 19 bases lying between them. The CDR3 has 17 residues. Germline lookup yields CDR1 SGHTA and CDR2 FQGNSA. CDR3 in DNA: TGTGCCAGCAGCCATATCTACAACAGGCAAACTAACTATGGCTACACCTTC. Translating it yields CASSHIYNRQTNYGYTF.

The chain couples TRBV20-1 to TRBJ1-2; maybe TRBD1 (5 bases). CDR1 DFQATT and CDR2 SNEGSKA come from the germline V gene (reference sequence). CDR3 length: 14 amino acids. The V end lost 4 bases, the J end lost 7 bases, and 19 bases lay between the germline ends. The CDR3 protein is CSATEIGWGGGYTF. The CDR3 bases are TGCAGTGCTACTGAGATAGGTTGGGGGGGTGGCTACACCTTC.

The CDR3 loop reads CASSMDRNQPQHF. The CDR3 nucleotides read TGTGCCAGTAGTATGGACAGGAATCAGCCCCAGCATTTT. This rearrangement joins TRBV19 to TRBJ1-5, with 7 bases identical to TRBD1. Germline CDR1 and CDR2: LNHDA and SQIVND (reference sequence). The J segment lost 4 bases and the V segment lost 3 bases, leaving 0 bases of the junction unmatched. CDR3 length: 13 residues.

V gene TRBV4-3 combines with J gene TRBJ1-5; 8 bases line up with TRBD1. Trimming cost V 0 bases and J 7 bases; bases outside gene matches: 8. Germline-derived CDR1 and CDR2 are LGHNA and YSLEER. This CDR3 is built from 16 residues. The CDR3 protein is CASSQEFGQGRQPQHF. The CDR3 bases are TGCGCCAGCAGCCAAGAATTCGGACAGGGAAGACAGCCCCAGCATTTT.

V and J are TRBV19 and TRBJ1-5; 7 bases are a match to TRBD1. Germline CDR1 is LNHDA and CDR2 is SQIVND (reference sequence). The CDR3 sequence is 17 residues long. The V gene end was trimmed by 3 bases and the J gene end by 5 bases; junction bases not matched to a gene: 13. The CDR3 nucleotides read TGTGCCAGTAGTATTGCGATAAGCAGGGGGGAGGATCAGCCCCAGCATTTT. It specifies CASSIAISRGEDQPQHF.

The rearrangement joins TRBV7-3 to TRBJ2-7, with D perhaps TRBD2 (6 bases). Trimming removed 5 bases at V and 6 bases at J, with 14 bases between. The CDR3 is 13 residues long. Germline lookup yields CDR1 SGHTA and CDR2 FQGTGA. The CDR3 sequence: CASSGPGASEQYF. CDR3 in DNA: TGTGCCAGCAGCGGGCCGGGAGCCTCCGAGCAGTACTTC.

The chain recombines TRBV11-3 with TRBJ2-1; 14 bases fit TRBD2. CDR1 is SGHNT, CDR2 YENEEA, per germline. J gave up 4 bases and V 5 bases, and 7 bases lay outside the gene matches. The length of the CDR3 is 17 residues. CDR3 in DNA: TGTGCCAGCAGCCCTAGGACTAGCGGGGGGCCGTACAATGAGCAGTTCTTC. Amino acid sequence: CASSPRTSGGPYNEQFF. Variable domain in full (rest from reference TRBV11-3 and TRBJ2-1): EAGVVQSPRYKIIEKKQPVAFWCNPISGHNTLYWYLQNLGQGPELLIRYENEEAVDDSQLPKDRFSAERLKGVDSTLKIQPAELGDSAVYLCASSPRTSGGPYNEQFFGPGTRLTVL.

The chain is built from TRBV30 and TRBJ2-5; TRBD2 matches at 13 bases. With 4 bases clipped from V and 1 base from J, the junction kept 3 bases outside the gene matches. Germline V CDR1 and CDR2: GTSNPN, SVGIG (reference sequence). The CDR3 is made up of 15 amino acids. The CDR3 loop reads CAWTGLAGIQETQYF. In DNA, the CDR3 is TGTGCCTGGACGGGACTAGCGGGAATCCAAGAGACCCAGTACTTC.

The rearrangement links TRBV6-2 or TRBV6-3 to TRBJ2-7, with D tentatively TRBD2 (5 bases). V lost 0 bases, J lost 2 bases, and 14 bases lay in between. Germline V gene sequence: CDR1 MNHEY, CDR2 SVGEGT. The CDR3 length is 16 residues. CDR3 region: CASSYSAAGPTYEQYF. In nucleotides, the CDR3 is TGTGCCAGCAGTTACTCTGCGGCGGGCCCTACCTACGAGCAGTACTTC.

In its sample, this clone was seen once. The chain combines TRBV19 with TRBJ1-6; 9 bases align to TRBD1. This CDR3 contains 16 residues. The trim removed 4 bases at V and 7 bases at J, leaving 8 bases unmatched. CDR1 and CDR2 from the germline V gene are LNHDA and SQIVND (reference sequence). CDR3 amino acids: CASSTRRTGDNSPLHF. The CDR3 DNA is TGTGCCAGTAGTACGAGGAGGACAGGGGACAATTCACCCCTCCACTTT.